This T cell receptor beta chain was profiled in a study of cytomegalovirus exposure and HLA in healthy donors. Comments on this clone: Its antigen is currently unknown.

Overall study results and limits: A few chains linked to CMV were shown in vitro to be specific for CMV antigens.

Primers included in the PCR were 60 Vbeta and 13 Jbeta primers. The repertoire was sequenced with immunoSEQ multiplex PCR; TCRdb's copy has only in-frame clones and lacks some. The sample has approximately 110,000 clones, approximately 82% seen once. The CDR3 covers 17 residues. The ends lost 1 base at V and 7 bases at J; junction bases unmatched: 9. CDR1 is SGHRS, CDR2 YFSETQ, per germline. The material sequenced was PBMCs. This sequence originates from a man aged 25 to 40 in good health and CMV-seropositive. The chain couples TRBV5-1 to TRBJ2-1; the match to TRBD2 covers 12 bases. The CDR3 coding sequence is TGCGCCAGCAGCTTGTTGTCTAGCGGGAGGGCCTTTAATGAGCAGTTCTTC. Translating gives CASSLLSSGRAFNEQFF.